The present TCR beta chain was sequenced within a study of T cells in Graves' hyperthyroidism and ophthalmopathy (dated by TCRdb to between 2018 and 2020). Some background on the complete study: Peripheral blood samples were taken at initial diagnosis, before any treatment was given. For training and testing, the approximately 92 patients in the discovery cohort were randomly divided in a 7:3 ratio. TCR V-J signatures able to tell the groups apart were searched for in a discovery cohort of more than 90 patients, of whom 43 had Graves' ophthalmopathy and 57 had stable Graves' hyperthyroidism. Prospective prediction of ophthalmopathy was tested in an independent validation cohort of 18 to 20 hyperthyroidism patients and 15 to 17 patients who later progressed to ophthalmopathy. Thyroid tissue and blood T-cell repertoires from roughly 6 Graves' hyperthyroidism patients were also compared in the study. After sampling, hyperthyroidism patients received methimazole starting at 30 mg daily, and ophthalmopathy patients received high-dose intravenous methylprednisolone. The paper reports TCR Vbeta CDR3 sequencing of roughly 140 peripheral blood samples: approximately 41 ophthalmopathy, fewer than 85 hyperthyroidism and 17 progressor patients. What the authors observed across the whole study: No statistical method was used to set the sample size in advance, and investigators knew the group allocation. Blood samples also contained most of the expanded thyroid clonotypes (frequency above 0.001), which suggests that blood repertoires may reflect thyroid immune responses. A model built on a 13 V-J signature distinguished ophthalmopathy from stable hyperthyroidism, reaching 85% to 90% sensitivity and around 82% specificity in cross-validation and 80%/75% in testing. During validation, the model predicted progression to ophthalmopathy a median of approximately six months ahead of onset, with roughly 65% sensitivity and about 75% specificity.

TCR beta CDR3 regions were amplified from RNA transcripts. The first round of RT-PCR for the TCR CDR3 was performed with the HTBI primer set and the Qiagen OneStep RT-PCR kit. Libraries were constructed in a second round of multiplex PCR, after which size selection and purification were performed. Paired-end sequencing of the libraries was performed with 100 bp reads on an Illumina HiSeq2000. For the original study's pipeline: SOAPnuke was used to process the raw data, throwing out any read that contained adapters or uncalled bases, had a mean Phred below 15, or lacked an exact constant-primer or identifier match. COPE v1.2.5 was used to merge the high-quality paired reads, and each unique nucleotide sequence was defined as a clonotype. Clonotypes were aligned to IMGT TRBV, TRBD and TRBJ reference segments using MiTCR v1.1. Analysis was restricted to V-J combinations with a frequency above 0.0001, which covered 98% to 99.2% of repertoires. A TCS score was defined as the ratio between F50 (clonal expansion) and ExV (chaos), using BLOSUM62-based TCRdist between CDR3 peptides within each V-J. Welch's t-statistics and random forest reduced 500 to 650 V-J features to 13, which were used in a naive Bayes classifier (R e1071). TCRdb took the public reads, trimmed them with fastp at Q25, ran MiXCR for clone calling and kept in-frame beta chains. Every entry covers one CDR3 protein and lists the most common genes and DNA from its rows. The V and J calls shown here were made by TCRdb, not taken from the authors' results. In all, the sample holds about 130,000 distinct CDR3 sequences, and roughly a fifth of those were seen once. The top ten hold 67% of the sample.

Trimming takes 0 bases off V and 2 bases off J; junction bases not matched to a gene: 7. The CDR3 measures 17 amino acids from cysteine to phenylalanine. Only CDR3 DNA is held: 51 bases, read in frame from base 1. Per the germline V gene, SGHAT is the CDR1 and FQNNGV is the CDR2. Hyperthyroidism patients were newly diagnosed, had a disease duration of under 2 months, and were aged 18 to 65 years. The study excluded patients with uncontrolled infections, other autoimmune diseases, pregnancy or lactation. Clinical symptoms, serum thyroxine and TRAb, thyroid ultrasound, and orbital computed tomography formed the basis for the diagnoses. For progressor patients, blood was drawn at the first diagnosis of hyperthyroidism, before any ophthalmopathy symptoms had appeared. PBMCs were separated from about 10 ml of fresh peripheral blood using Ficoll-Paque density gradient centrifugation. Progressor patients were first diagnosed with Graves' hyperthyroidism and then developed ophthalmopathy during follow-up. Total RNA was extracted with Trizol reagent, and quality was checked on an Agilent 2100 Bioanalyzer.

This clonotype was seen a handful of times. Its antigen target is currently unknown. Qualities for individual bases were not recorded, and no much larger clone is one base off. The sequenced sample consisted of blood. The chain is encoded by TRBV11-2 joined to TRBJ2-7; 10 junctional bases match TRBD2. This TCR derives from a woman aged 45-59 years with Graves' hyperthyroidism that later progressed to Graves' ophthalmopathy. The CDR3 reads as follows: CASSLDRGLAKTYEQYF. The bases read TGTGCCAGCAGCTTAGATCGGGGACTAGCGAAGACCTACGAGCAGTACTTC.